This entry features one T cell receptor beta chain sequence. Its antigen remains unidentified. The data belong to a study of CXCR3-negative and CXCR3-positive naive CD8 T cells. Study-level results: Freshly isolated PBMCs were used in most assays, given partial CXCR3 loss after freezing. With surface CD5 comparable between naive subsets, TCR strength was estimated using properties derived from the TRB CDR3. Whereas both naive subsets had comparably high diversity, memory CD8+ cells had much lower diversity.

Via 5' RACE with UMI labels, TRB cDNA libraries were prepared. TCRdb reprocessed the 5' RACE reads, with one entry per CDR3 protein and no DNA. The sample includes about 120,000 distinct CDR3 sequences. Definition of naive CD8+ T cells rested on a CD45RO-CCR7+CD27+CD95- profile. Germline values: CDR1 SGHVS, CDR2 FQNEAQ. The CDR3 contains 14 residues. The rearrangement joins TRBV7-8 to TRBJ2-7; TCRdb calls TRBD1, which cannot be checked without DNA. Sequencing was carried out using naive CXCR3- CD8+ T cells from blood. Documented subset: CD45RO-CCR7+CD27+CD95- naive CD8+ T cells lacking CXCR3 (TNR3-). The receptor was derived from a human donor in good health. Some clones in this sample may be carry-over from other donors' samples. This CDR3 reads CASSPTGQGWEQYF.